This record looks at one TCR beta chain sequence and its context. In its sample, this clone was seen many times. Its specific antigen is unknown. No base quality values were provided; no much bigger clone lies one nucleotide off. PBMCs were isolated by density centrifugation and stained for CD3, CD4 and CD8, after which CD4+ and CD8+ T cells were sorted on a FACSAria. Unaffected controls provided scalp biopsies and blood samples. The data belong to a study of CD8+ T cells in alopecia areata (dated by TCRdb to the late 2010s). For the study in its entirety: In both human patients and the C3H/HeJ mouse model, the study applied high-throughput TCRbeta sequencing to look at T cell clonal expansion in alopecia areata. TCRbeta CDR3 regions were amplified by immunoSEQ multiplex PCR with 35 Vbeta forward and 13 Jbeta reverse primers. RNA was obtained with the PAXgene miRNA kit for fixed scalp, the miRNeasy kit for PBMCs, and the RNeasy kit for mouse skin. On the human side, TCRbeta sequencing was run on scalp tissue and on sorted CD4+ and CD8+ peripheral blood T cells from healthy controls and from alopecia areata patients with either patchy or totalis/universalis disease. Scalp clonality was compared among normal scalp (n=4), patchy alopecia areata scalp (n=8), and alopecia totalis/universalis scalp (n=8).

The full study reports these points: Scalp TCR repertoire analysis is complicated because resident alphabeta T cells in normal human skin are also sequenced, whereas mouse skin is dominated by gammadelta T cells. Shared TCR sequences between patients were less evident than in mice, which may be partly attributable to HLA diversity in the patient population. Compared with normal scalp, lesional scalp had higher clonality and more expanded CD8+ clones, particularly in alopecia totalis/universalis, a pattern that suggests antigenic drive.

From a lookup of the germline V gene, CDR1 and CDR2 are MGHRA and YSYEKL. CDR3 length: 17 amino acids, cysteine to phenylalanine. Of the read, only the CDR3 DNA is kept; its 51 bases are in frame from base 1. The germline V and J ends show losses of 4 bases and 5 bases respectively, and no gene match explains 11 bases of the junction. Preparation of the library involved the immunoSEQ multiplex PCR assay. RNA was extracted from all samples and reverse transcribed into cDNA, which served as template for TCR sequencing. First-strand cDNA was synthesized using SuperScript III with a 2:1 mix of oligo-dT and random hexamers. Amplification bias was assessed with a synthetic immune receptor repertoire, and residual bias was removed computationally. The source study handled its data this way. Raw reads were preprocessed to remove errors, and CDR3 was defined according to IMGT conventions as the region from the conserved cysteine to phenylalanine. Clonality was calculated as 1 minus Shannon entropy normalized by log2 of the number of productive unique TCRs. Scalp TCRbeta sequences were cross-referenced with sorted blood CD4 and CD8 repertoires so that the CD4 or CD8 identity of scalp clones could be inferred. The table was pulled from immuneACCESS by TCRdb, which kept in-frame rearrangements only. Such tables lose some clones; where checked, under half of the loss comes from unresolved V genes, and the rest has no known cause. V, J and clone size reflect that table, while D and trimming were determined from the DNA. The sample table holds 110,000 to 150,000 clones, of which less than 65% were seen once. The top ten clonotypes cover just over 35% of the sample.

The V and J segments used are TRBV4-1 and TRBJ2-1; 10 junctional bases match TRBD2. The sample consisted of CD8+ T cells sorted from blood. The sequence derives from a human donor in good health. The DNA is TGCGCCAGCAGCCCAAGATCAGCGGGAGGGCCTAACAATGAGCAGTTCTTC. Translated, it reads CASSPRSAGGPNNEQFF.